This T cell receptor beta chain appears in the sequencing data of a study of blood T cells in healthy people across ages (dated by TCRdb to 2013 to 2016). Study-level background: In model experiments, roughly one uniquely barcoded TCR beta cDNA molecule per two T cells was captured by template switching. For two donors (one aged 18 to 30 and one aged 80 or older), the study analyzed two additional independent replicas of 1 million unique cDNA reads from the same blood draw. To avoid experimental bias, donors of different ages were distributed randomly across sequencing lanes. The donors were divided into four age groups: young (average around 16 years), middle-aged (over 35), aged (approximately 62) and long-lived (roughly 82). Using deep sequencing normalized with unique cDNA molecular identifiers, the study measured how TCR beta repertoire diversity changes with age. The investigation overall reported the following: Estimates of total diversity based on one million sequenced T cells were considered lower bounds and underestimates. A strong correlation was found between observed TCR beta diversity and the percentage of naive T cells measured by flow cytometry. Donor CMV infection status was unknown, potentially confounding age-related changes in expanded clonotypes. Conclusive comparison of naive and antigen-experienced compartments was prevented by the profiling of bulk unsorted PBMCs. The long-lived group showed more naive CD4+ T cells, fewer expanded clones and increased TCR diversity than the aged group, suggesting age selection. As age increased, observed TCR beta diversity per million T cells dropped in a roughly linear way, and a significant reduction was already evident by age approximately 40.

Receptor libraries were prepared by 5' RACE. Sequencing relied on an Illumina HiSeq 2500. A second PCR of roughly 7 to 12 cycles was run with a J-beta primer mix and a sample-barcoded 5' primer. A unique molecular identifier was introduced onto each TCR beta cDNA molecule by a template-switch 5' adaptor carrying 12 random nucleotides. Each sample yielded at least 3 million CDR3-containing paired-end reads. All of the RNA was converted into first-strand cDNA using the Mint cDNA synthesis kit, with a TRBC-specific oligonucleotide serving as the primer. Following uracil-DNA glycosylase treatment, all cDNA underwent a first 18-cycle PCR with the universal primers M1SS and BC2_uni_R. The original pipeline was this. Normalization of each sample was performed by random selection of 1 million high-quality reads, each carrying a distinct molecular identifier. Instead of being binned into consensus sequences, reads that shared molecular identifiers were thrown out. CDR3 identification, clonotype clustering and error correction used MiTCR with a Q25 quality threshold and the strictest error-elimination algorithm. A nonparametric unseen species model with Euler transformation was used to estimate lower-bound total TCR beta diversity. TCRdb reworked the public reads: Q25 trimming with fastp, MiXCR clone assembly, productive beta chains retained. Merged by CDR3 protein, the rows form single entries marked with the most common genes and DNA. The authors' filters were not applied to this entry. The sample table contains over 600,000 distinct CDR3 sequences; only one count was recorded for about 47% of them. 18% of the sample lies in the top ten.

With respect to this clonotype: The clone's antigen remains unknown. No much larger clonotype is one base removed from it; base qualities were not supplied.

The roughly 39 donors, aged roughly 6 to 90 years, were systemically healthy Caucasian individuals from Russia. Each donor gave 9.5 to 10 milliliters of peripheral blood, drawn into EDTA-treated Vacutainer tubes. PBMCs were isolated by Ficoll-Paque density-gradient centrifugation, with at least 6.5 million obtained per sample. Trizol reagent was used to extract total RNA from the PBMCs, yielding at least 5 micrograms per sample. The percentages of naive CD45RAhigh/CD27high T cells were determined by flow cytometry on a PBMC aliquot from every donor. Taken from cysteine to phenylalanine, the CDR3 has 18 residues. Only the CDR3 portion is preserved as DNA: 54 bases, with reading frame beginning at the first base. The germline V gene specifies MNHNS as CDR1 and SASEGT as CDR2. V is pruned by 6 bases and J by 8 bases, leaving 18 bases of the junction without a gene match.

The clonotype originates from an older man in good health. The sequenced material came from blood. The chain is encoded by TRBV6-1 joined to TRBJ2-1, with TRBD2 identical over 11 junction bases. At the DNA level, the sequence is TGTGCCAGCAGACTGACTAGCGGGAATGGCCTGGTCGACCATGAGCAGTTCTTC. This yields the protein CASRLTSGNGLVDHEQFF.